Below, 12 T cell receptor beta chains from the same sample are listed, as sequenced in a study of T cell changes during pregnancy in multiple sclerosis. The protocol was immunoSEQ multiplex PCR, while the TCRdb copy is restricted to in-frame clones and leaves out a portion. The data hold about 79,000 clones, with around 90% observed a single time. The sequencing used CD4+ T cells from peripheral blood mononuclear cells, collected in the second trimester of pregnancy. The receptors shown here come from a female donor with multiple sclerosis, enrolled in a pregnancy study.

The rearrangement links TRBV2 to TRBJ2-5, with 9 bases fitting TRBD2. J was trimmed by 5 bases and V by 11 bases; bases with no gene match: 15. This CDR3 is 15 amino acids long. Germline V gene sequence: CDR1 SNHLY, CDR2 FYNNEI. The CDR3 bases are TGTGCCTCCCTTTCCCCAGCGGGGGGAGGGGAGACCCAGTACTTC. Protein: CASLSPAGGGETQYF. Drawing the rest from reference TRBV2 and TRBJ2-5, the complete variable domain is EPEVTQTPSHQVTQMGQEVILRCVPISNHLYFYWYRQILGQKVEFLVSFYNNEISEKSEIFDDQFSVERPDGSNFTLKIRSTKLEDSAMYFCASLSPAGGGETQYFGPGTRLLVL.

The V call is TRBV19, the J call TRBJ1-5, with TRBD1 identical over 8 bases. Germline CDR1 is LNHDA and CDR2 is SQIVND (reference sequence). The CDR3 runs 14 residues. The junction had 6 bases not matched to a gene; V was cut back by 5 bases and J by 6 bases. The CDR3 here is CASSEGRGLQPQHF. In DNA form, the CDR3 reads TGTGCCAGTAGTGAGGGCAGGGGGCTTCAGCCCCAGCATTTT.

The V call is TRBV7-2, the J call TRBJ1-1; D ambiguous. The V gene lost 5 bases and the J gene lost 0 bases, with 10 bases spanning the gap. This CDR3 comprises 14 residues. Germline assignment: CDR1 SGHTA and CDR2 FQGNSA. The CDR3 DNA follows: TGTGCCAGCAGCGCGCACGGGTTGAACACTGAAGCTTTCTTT. Its translation: CASSAHGLNTEAFF.

V and J are TRBV7-8 and TRBJ1-5; D is perhaps TRBD1 (6 bases). Trimming took 0 bases from V and 5 from J, leaving 14 bases between them. The CDR3 is 16 amino acids. Germline V gene data show CDR1 as SGHVS and CDR2 as FQNEAQ. This CDR3 is CASSLARGGIDQPQHF. In nucleotides, the CDR3 is TGTGCCAGCAGCTTAGCAAGGGGGGGGATAGATCAGCCCCAGCATTTT.

V gene TRBV19 combines with J gene TRBJ2-3; a weak D match, TRBD2 (7 bases). The CDR3 runs to 16 residues. Per germline, CDR1 LNHDA and CDR2 SQIVND (reference sequence). Trimming pared 5 bases from V and 2 bases from J, leaving 17 bases between. The CDR3, as DNA: TGTGCCAGTAGTGTAGTAGGGGGGGGGAACACAGATACGCAGTATTTT. It specifies CASSVVGGGNTDTQYF.

This chain connects TRBV5-1 to TRBJ2-3, with 7 bases aligning to TRBD1. Germline assignment: CDR1 SGHRS and CDR2 YFSETQ. V gave up 4 bases and J gave up 5 bases; unmatched junction bases: 7. This CDR3 has 14 amino acids. The chain's CDR3 is CASSPGTDIDTQYF. The DNA of the CDR3 is TGCGCCAGCAGCCCAGGGACAGACATAGATACGCAGTATTTT.

This chain connects TRBV5-6 to TRBJ1-3, with a weak D call TRBD1 (5 bases). The V end lost 2 bases, the J end lost 0 bases, and 9 bases lay between the germline ends. Germline V gives CDR1 SGHDT, CDR2 YYEEEE. The CDR3 has 15 residues. CDR3 sequence reads: CASSFPGSSGNTIYF. The CDR3 DNA is TGTGCCAGCAGCTTCCCAGGGTCCTCTGGAAACACCATATATTTT.

J is TRBJ2-5 and V is TRBV6-5, with D maybe TRBD1 (5 bases). The germline V gene encodes CDR1 MNHEY and CDR2 SVGAGI. Trimming removed 10 bases at V and 2 bases at J, with 17 bases between. The CDR3 has 14 residues. CDR3 loop: CAIGGRDVQETQYF. In DNA, the CDR3 is TGTGCCATCGGTGGCAGGGATGTGCAAGAGACCCAGTACTTC.

CDR3: CASSYGTGGNQPQHF. CDR3 bases: TGTGCCAGCAGCTACGGGACAGGGGGCAATCAGCCCCAGCATTTT. The chain has TRBV7-9 and TRBJ1-5; 10 nucleotides match TRBD1. This CDR3 contains 15 residues. Per the germline V gene, CDR1 is SEHNR and CDR2 is FQNEAQ (reference sequence). After removal of 4 bases from V and 2 bases from J, the junction contained 2 bases not matched to a gene. Using reference TRBV7-9 and TRBJ1-5 for the parts outside the CDR3, the full variable domain is DTGVSQNPRHKITKRGQNVTFRCDPISEHNRLYWYRQTLGQGPEFLTYFQNEAQLEKSRLLSDRFSAERPKGSFSTLEIQRTEQGDSAMYLCASSYGTGGNQPQHFGDGTRLSIL.

The V gene is TRBV7-6, the J gene TRBJ2-1; TRBD1 aligns across 12 bases. CDR3 length: 16 residues. V dropped 6 bases and J dropped 7; count of bases not matched to a gene: 10. The V gene's germline CDR1 is SGHVS and CDR2 FNYEAQ. The CDR3 coding sequence is TGTGCCAGCAGTCCCCTACCGGGACAGGGGGCGAATGAGCAGTTCTTC. This encodes CASSPLPGQGANEQFF. The full variable domain, in which reference TRBV7-6 and TRBJ2-1 provide the parts outside the CDR3, is GAGVSQSPRYKVTKRGQDVALRCDPISGHVSLYWYRQALGQGPEFLTYFNYEAQQDKSGLPNDRFSAERPEGSISTLTIQRTEQRDSAMYRCASSPLPGQGANEQFFGPGTRLTVL.

The V call is TRBV2, the J call TRBJ2-7; 11 bases fit TRBD2. This CDR3 spans 15 amino acids. The trim removed 4 bases at V and 6 bases at J, leaving 8 bases unmatched. CDR1 and CDR2 from the germline V gene are SNHLY and FYNNEI. The CDR3 DNA reads TGTGCCAGCAGTGTTACTAGCGGGAGTCTCGGCGAGCAGTACTTC. This encodes CASSVTSGSLGEQYF.

The CDR3 here is CASSTLSDEQFF. CDR3 coding DNA: TGTGCCAGCAGCACCTTGAGCGATGAGCAGTTCTTC. J is TRBJ2-1 and V is TRBV21-1; TRBD2 is taken as the D call from the table, unchecked against the DNA. TRBV21-1 is marked as a pseudogene. The CDR3 contains 12 residues.